This T cell receptor beta chain was identified in a study of T cell repertoires in cytomegalovirus infection. At the level of the study: Selected CMV epitopes included recently identified HLA-C-restricted ones as well as well-studied HLA-B-restricted ones. Public TCR beta signatures marked donors with CMV infection and the matching HLA.

There are 15 residues in the CDR3. CDR1 PRHDT and CDR2 FYEKMQ come from the germline V gene (reference sequence). TCRdb re-called the reads through MiXCR, storing one row per CDR3 protein. Of 830,000 or so distinct CDR3 sequences in the sample, around a third were seen once. Note on this clonotype: Its antigen is still unknown. An end of the junction does not agree with germline; a read error may underlie this.

Study findings and constraints: Dominating the ex vivo response were HLA-C-restricted CMV-specific TCR beta clonotypes. CMV carriers having the relevant HLA were flagged by cumulative public TCR beta family frequency.

This chain joins TRBV13 and TRBJ1-1; D gene unclear. The material sequenced was cultured CD8+ T cells from PBMCs, taken from culture after CMV antigen stimulation. The sequence came from a human donor in good health (CMV status not recorded). Some clones in this sample may be carry-over from other donors' samples. The CDR3: CTSSFPRPPNTEAFF. In DNA form, the CDR3 reads TGTACCAGCAGCTTTCCGAGGCCACCTAACACTGAAGCTTTCTTT.